Sequencing of this T cell receptor (beta chain) was carried out in a study of shared clonotypes between healthy human individuals. Only in-frame clones appear in the TCRdb table, and some are missing; sequencing was by immunoSEQ multiplex PCR. The repertoire includes roughly 1 million clones, 75% to 80% of them detected once, and approximately 0.5% sits in the top ten. Trimming cost V 2 bases and J 6 bases, with 19 bases left between them. The CDR3 contains 16 residues. The V gene's germline CDR1 is SGHDN and CDR2 FVKESK. V usage is TRBV14 and J usage is TRBJ1-1; a possible D gene is TRBD1 (6 bases). This sequence originates from a young man in good health. Some clones in this sample may be carry-over from other donors' samples. The sequencing input was memory CD4+ T cells from PBMCs. Documented subset: CD45RA-negative fraction. The CDR3 DNA reads TGTGCCAGCAGCCAAAAAACCCCGAAACAGGGCGCTGAAGCTTTCTTT. Translation gives CASSQKTPKQGAEAFF.